This T cell receptor (beta chain) emerged from a study of blood T cells in healthy people across ages. Study-wide results and limits: The percentage of naive T cells correlated strongly with TCR beta diversity.

The CDR3 sequence is 14 residues long. The germline V gene has CDR1 ENHRY and CDR2 SYGVKD. Trimming took off 10 bases at V and 3 bases at J, with 16 bases between the two ends. This clonotype occurred once. The antigen is undetermined. A second about 7 to 11 cycle PCR used barcoded and J-beta primers. MiXCR was run by TCRdb on the 5' RACE reads, yielding one entry per CDR3 protein. Of fewer than 900,000 distinct CDR3 sequences listed, roughly 43% are singletons. This chain joins TRBV10-3 and TRBJ2-1; D is possibly TRBD2 (6 bases). The sequenced sample consisted of blood. The origin of this receptor is an older woman in good health. The DNA of the CDR3 is TGTGCCAGCTTACCGGTCGGGGGCTACAATGAGCAGTTCTTC. This sequence encodes CASLPVGGYNEQFF.